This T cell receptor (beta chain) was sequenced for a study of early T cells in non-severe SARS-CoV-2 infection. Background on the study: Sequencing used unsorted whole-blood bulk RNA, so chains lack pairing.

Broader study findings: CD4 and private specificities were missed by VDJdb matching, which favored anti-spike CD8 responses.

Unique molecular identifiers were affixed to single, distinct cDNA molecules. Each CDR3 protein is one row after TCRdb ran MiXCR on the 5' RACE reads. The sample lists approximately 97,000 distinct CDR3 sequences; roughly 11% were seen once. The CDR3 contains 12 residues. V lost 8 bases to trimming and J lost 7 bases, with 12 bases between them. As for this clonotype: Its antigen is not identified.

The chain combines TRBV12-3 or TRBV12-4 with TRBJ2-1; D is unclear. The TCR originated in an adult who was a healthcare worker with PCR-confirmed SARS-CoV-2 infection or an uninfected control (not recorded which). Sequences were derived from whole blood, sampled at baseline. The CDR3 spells CASGWGTNEQFF. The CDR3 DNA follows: TGTGCCAGCGGTTGGGGAACTAATGAGCAGTTCTTC.